The 20 T cell receptor beta chains below were found in one sample sequenced in a study of T cell responses to AZD1222 COVID-19 vaccine. The table came from immunoSEQ multiplex PCR; TCRdb's copy has only in-frame clones and leaves some out. Seen here are more than 90,000 clones, 85% to 90% observed once, and the top ten hold more than 1.2%. The sequencing used peripheral blood, collected on day 0 of AZD1222 vaccination. These receptors were obtained from an adult in good health.

J is TRBJ2-3 and V is TRBV6-5, with 9 positions matching TRBD2. J gave up 6 bases and V 5 bases, and 9 bases lay outside the gene matches. This CDR3 contains 15 residues. CDR1 and CDR2 from the germline V gene are MNHEY and SVGAGI. CDR3 sequence reads: CASSLPGGLADTQYF. In DNA, the CDR3 is TGTGCCAGCAGTCTCCCAGGGGGACTAGCTGATACGCAGTATTTT.

The chain has TRBV28 and TRBJ1-4; D gene uncertain. Per germline, CDR1 MDHEN and CDR2 SYDVKM. The CDR3 has 14 residues. Trimming took off 6 bases at V and 7 bases at J, with 15 bases between the two ends. The CDR3 reads CASRPPAGSEKLFF. The CDR3 DNA is TGTGCCAGCAGGCCGCCGGCGGGGAGTGAAAAACTGTTTTTT.

This chain uses TRBV30 with TRBJ1-4, with a tentative D call TRBD1 (6 bases). Trimming stripped 3 bases from V and 0 bases from J, with 17 bases between. CDR3 length: 17 amino acids. CDR1 and CDR2 from the germline V gene are GTSNPN and SVGIG (reference sequence). The CDR3: CAWRPRTATSTNEKLFF. CDR3 sequence (DNA): TGTGCCTGGAGGCCCCGGACAGCTACATCAACTAATGAAAAACTGTTTTTT.

This sequence joins TRBV28 and TRBJ2-3, with TRBD1 as a possible D gene (5 bases). The germline V gene has CDR1 MDHEN and CDR2 SYDVKM. CDR3 length: 15 residues. Trimming took 3 bases from V and 2 from J, leaving 12 bases between them. In DNA form, the CDR3 reads TGTGCCAGCAGTTTTGAATTGGGGCTCACAGATACGCAGTATTTT. It translates to CASSFELGLTDTQYF.

This chain joins TRBV3-1 (or the pseudogene TRBV3-2) and TRBJ2-5; no clear D gene. V dropped 1 base and J dropped 5 bases, with 11 bases sitting between them. This CDR3 spans 14 amino acids. From germline, CDR1 is LGHDT and CDR2 YNNKEL (reference sequence). CDR3 in DNA: TGTGCCAGCAGCCAAGGTGGGTTAATCGAGACCCAGTACTTC. Residues: CASSQGGLIETQYF.

This clone has a single count. The CDR3 reads CASTTGGGSGYTF. The CDR3 bases are TGTGCCAGCACCACCGGCGGGGGATCCGGCTACACCTTC. The chain is built from TRBV5-8 and TRBJ1-2, with a weak D call TRBD1 (5 bases). The CDR3 runs to 13 residues. Trimming stripped 6 bases from V and 8 bases from J, with 17 bases between. Germline CDR1 SGHTS, CDR2 YDEGEE. The whole variable domain, filled in from reference TRBV5-8 and TRBJ1-2, reads EAGVTQSPTHLIKTRGQQATLRCSPISGHTSVYWYQQALGLGLQFLLWYDEGEERNRGNFPPRFSGRQFPNYSSELNVNALELEDSALYLCASTTGGGSGYTFGSGTRLTVV.

The chain combines TRBV5-4 with TRBJ2-2; D tentatively fits TRBD1 or TRBD2 (6 bases each). The germline gives CDR1 SGHNT, CDR2 YYREEE (reference sequence). This CDR3 has 15 amino acids. V was shortened by 6 bases and J by 4 bases, with 16 bases between the two germline ends. Written as DNA, the CDR3 is TGTGCCAGCACCCTTCCGGGGGCGGGCACCGGGGAGCTGTTTTTT. It translates to CASTLPGAGTGELFF.

V and J are TRBV12-3 or TRBV12-4 and TRBJ1-1; D not certain. The CDR3 spans 12 residues. V lost 6 bases, J lost 1 base, and 6 bases lay in between. DNA of the CDR3: TGTGCCAGCAGAACTCAGAACACTGAAGCTTTCTTT. Its translation: CASRTQNTEAFF.

This rearrangement joins TRBV7-2 to TRBJ2-1; 8 nucleotides match TRBD2. CDR3 length: 15 amino acids. CDR1 SGHTA and CDR2 FQGNSA come from the germline V gene. Trimming took 3 bases from V and 7 from J; bases not matched to a gene: 8. CDR3 nucleotides: TGTGCCAGCAGCTTTAGCGGGAATGGCGGTAATGAGCAGTTCTTC. It translates to CASSFSGNGGNEQFF.

V usage is TRBV28 and J usage is TRBJ1-5; possibly TRBD1 for D (6 bases). The germline V and J ends were trimmed by 6 bases and 2 bases, with 17 bases remaining between them. The CDR3 is 16 amino acids. Germline CDR1 MDHEN, CDR2 SYDVKM. CDR3 amino acids: CASSFWGGRGNQPQHF. The DNA for the CDR3 is TGTGCCAGCAGCTTCTGGGGGGGGCGCGGCAATCAGCCCCAGCATTTT. The entire variable domain, with the rest obtained from reference TRBV28 and TRBJ1-5, is as follows: DVKVTQSSRYLVKRTGEKVFLECVQDMDHENMFWYRQDPGLGLRLIYFSYDVKMKEKGDIPEGYSVSREKKERFSLILESASTNQTSMYLCASSFWGGRGNQPQHFGDGTRLSIL.

DNA of the CDR3: TGTGCCAGCAGCCAAGCCCATAGGGGGCAAGCTTTCTTT. Translation: CASSQAHRGQAFF. V usage is TRBV4-2 and J usage is TRBJ1-1; TRBD1 matches 7 bases. Germline loops: CDR1 LGHNA, CDR2 YNFKEQ. The CDR3 totals 13 residues. Trimming at V came to 1 base and at J to 9 bases, leaving 5 bases not matched to a gene.

The table lists this clone with a count of one. The CDR3, as DNA: TGTGCCAGCAGCCAAGAACCGTGGGGGAATGAAGGGAAACTGTTTTTT. Translating gives CASSQEPWGNEGKLFF. V usage is TRBV4-2 and J usage is TRBJ1-4; maybe TRBD1 (5 bases). V was trimmed by 0 bases and J by 11 bases, leaving 19 bases between them. The germline V gene has CDR1 LGHNA and CDR2 YNFKEQ. The CDR3 contains 16 residues.

The genes are TRBV28 and TRBJ2-7; the D gene is possibly TRBD2 (5 bases). In germline, CDR1 is MDHEN, CDR2 SYDVKM. V was shortened by 1 base and J by 9 bases, with 10 bases between the two germline ends. This CDR3 region has 12 residues. The CDR3 sequence is CASSLLSGTQYF. In DNA form, the CDR3 reads TGTGCCAGCAGTTTATTGAGCGGTACGCAGTACTTC.

The chain is built from TRBV30 and TRBJ2-3, with D possibly being TRBD2 (5 bases). The CDR3 contains 13 residues. Deletions cut 5 bases from V and 4 bases from J, with 13 bases between. Germline V CDR1 and CDR2: GTSNPN, SVGIG (reference sequence). CDR3 DNA: TGTGCCTGGGCGGGCCCTTCCCCAGATACGCAGTATTTT. It codes for CAWAGPSPDTQYF.

Concerning this clone itself: A junction end diverges from the germline sequence, so it may reflect a read error. The genes are TRBV7-3 and TRBJ2-7, with D unclear. Germline V gives CDR1 SGHTA, CDR2 FQGTGA. The CDR3 extends over 10 amino acids. The DNA of the CDR3 is TGTGCCAGCTCCTCCCACCTTACCATCTTC. It translates to CASSSHLTIF.

The J gene is TRBJ2-3, the V gene TRBV28; tentatively, D is TRBD1 (6 bases). There are 13 residues in the CDR3. Between the trimmed V and J ends, which lost 7 bases and 0 bases, there was a span of 8 bases. Germline CDR1 MDHEN, CDR2 SYDVKM. For the CDR3, the DNA is TGTGCCAGCATAAGGGGGAGCACAGATACGCAGTATTTT. Translation gives CASIRGSTDTQYF.

V is TRBV3-1 (or the pseudogene TRBV3-2) and J is TRBJ2-1; 14 nucleotides line up with TRBD2. The J segment lost 0 bases and the V segment lost 4 bases, leaving 5 bases of the junction unmatched. The CDR3 contains 18 residues. Germline V gene lookup returns CDR1 LGHDT and CDR2 YNNKEL (reference sequence). This CDR3 reads CASSRTGTSGSSYNEQFF. DNA of the CDR3: TGTGCCAGCAGCCGAACCGGGACTAGCGGGAGCTCCTACAATGAGCAGTTCTTC.

The gene calls are TRBV28 and TRBJ1-5; no definite D call. Germline V gene data show CDR1 as MDHEN and CDR2 as SYDVKM. There are 15 residues in the CDR3. Trimming took off 6 bases at V and 11 bases at J, with 23 bases between the two ends. CDR3 residues: CASRYDNGESETQHF. CDR3 nucleotides: TGTGCCAGCAGATACGACAATGGGGAGAGTGAGACCCAGCATTTT.

In this sample, this clone turned up once. The V call is TRBV28, the J call TRBJ1-2, with a weak D call TRBD1 (5 bases). CDR3 length equals 14 residues. Germline CDR1 reads MDHEN; CDR2 reads SYDVKM. Trimming stripped 3 bases from V and 4 bases from J, with 12 bases between. The DNA for the CDR3 is TGTGCCAGCAGTTTGATGGGGCAGCTCTATGGCTACACCTTC. It is translated as CASSLMGQLYGYTF.

V gene TRBV10-3 combines with J gene TRBJ1-2, with D unresolved. CDR1 is ENHRY, CDR2 SYGVKD, per germline. This CDR3 comprises 14 residues. Trimming cost V 0 bases and J 7 bases, with 12 bases left between them. The CDR3: CAISESTRPGGYTF. The DNA of the CDR3 is TGTGCCATCAGTGAGTCGACCAGGCCGGGTGGCTACACCTTC.